Shown below are 5 T cell receptor beta chains from a single sample sequenced in a study of coeliac disease. Clones were read by immunoSEQ multiplex PCR, and TCRdb kept only the in-frame ones, dropping some. The table lists fewer than 5,000 clones, under 70% of them singletons, with about a quarter in the top ten. Sequences were obtained from lymphocytes from the gut lamina propria. These TCRs come from a woman aged 25 to 39 without celiac disease.

The genes are TRBV7-9 and TRBJ2-1, with 16 bases identical to TRBD2. J gave up 9 bases and V 1 base, and 9 bases lay outside the gene matches. The germline gives CDR1 SEHNR, CDR2 FQNEAQ (reference sequence). This CDR3 has 18 residues. For the CDR3, the DNA is TGTGCCAGCAGCTTAGGGGGACTAGCGGGGGGGAAGGGAGGTGAGCAGTTCTTC. Translating it yields CASSLGGLAGGKGGEQFF.

Only one count was recorded for this clone. This rearrangement joins TRBV2 to TRBJ1-1; D possibly corresponds to TRBD1 (5 bases). The length of the CDR3 is 15 residues. The germline V gene has CDR1 SNHLY and CDR2 FYNNEI. The V end lost 3 bases, the J end lost 4 bases, and 15 bases lay between the germline ends. The CDR3 spells CASSDWSNRGTEAFF. The CDR3 DNA reads as TGTGCCAGCAGTGACTGGAGTAATAGGGGCACTGAAGCTTTCTTT.

The sample holds a few counts of this clone. The V gene is TRBV30, the J gene TRBJ2-3, with TRBD1 matching over 10 bases. This CDR3 contains 14 residues. V dropped 2 bases and J dropped 5; count of bases not matched to a gene: 4. Germline V gene lookup returns CDR1 GTSNPN and CDR2 SVGIG (reference sequence). DNA for the CDR3: TGTGCCTGGAGTCTCGGACAGGGGGGAGATACGCAGTATTTT. Protein product: CAWSLGQGGDTQYF.

This clone is a singleton in its sample. This rearrangement joins TRBV5-8 to TRBJ1-3; weak D call: TRBD1 (6 bases). CDR3 length: 17 residues. The ends were cut back, 4 bases at V and 0 bases at J, with 17 bases in the middle. Germline V gene lookup returns CDR1 SGHTS and CDR2 YDEGEE. CDR3 coding DNA: TGTGCCAGCAGCCACTGGACAGTTACCGACTCTGGAAACACCATATATTTT. Translating it yields CASSHWTVTDSGNTIYF.

The chain carries TRBV2 and TRBJ2-7; the D gene is possibly TRBD1 (5 bases). V lost 5 bases to trimming and J lost 0 bases, with 14 bases between them. The CDR3 runs 15 residues. Germline values: CDR1 SNHLY, CDR2 FYNNEI. CDR3 sequence: CASSSQGGSSYEQYF. DNA of the CDR3: TGTGCCAGCAGTTCCCAGGGTGGCAGCTCCTACGAGCAGTACTTC. The whole variable domain, filled in from reference TRBV2 and TRBJ2-7, reads EPEVTQTPSHQVTQMGQEVILRCVPISNHLYFYWYRQILGQKVEFLVSFYNNEISEKSEIFDDQFSVERPDGSNFTLKIRSTKLEDSAMYFCASSSQGGSSYEQYFGPGTRLTVT.